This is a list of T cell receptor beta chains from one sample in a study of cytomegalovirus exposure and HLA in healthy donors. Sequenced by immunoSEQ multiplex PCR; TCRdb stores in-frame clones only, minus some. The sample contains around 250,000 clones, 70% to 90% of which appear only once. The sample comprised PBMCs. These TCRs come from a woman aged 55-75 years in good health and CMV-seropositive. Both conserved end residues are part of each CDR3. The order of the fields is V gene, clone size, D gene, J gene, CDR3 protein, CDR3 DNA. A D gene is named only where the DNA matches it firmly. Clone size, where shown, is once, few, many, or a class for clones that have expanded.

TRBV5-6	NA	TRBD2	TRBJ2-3	CASSRVRTSFHF	TGTGCCAGCAGCCGCGTCCGGACTAGCTTCCATTTT
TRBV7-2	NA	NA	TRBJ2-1	CASSLGARVNEQFF	TGTGCCAGCAGCTTAGGAGCCAGGGTCAATGAGCAGTTCTTC
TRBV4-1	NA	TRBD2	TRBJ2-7	CASSQGLAYEQYF	TGCGCCAGCAGCCAGGGACTAGCCTACGAGCAGTACTTC
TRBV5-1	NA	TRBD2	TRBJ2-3	CASSLRTSGSPPDTQYF	TGCGCCAGCAGCCTCAGGACTAGCGGGAGCCCCCCAGATACGCAGTATTTT
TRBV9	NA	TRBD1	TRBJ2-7	CASSRGQGSYEQYF	TGTGCCAGCAGCAGGGGGCAGGGCTCCTACGAGCAGTACTTC
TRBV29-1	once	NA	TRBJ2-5	CSVEGARGGETQYF	TGCAGCGTTGAAGGGGCCCGCGGAGGAGAGACCCAGTACTTC
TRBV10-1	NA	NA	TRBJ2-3	CASKTGSTDTQYF	TGCGCCAGTAAGACAGGTAGCACAGATACGCAGTATTTT
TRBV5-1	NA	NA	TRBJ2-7	CASSPGLSYEQYF	TGCGCCAGCAGCCCCGGACTATCCTACGAGCAGTACTTC
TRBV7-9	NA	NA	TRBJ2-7	CASSFPGHAYEQYF	TGTGCCAGCAGCTTCCCGGGACATGCCTACGAGCAGTACTTC
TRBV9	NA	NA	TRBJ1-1	CASSSTAMNTEAFF	TGTGCCAGCAGCTCGACAGCGATGAACACTGAAGCTTTCTTT
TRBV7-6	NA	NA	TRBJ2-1	CASSLAQTPDSEQFF	TGTGCCAGCAGCTTAGCTCAGACTCCGGACTCGGAGCAGTTCTTC
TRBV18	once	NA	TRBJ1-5	CASSPLQGRGNQPQHF	TGTGCCAGCTCACCGTTACAGGGAAGAGGCAATCAGCCCCAGCATTTT
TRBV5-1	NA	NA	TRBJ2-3	CASSLGRLGASTDTQYF	TGCGCCAGCAGCTTGGGGAGACTCGGCGCTAGCACAGATACGCAGTATTTT
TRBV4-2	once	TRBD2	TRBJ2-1	CASSQPGGASSGRSYNEQFF	TGTGCCAGCAGCCAACCCGGCGGGGCATCTAGCGGGAGGTCCTACAATGAGCAGTTCTTC
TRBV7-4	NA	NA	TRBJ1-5	CASSFCSAYSNQPQHF	TGTGCCAGCAGCTTCTGCAGCGCCTATAGCAATCAGCCCCAGCATTTT
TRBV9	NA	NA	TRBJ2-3	CASSGDSLITDTQYF	TGTGCCAGCAGTGGAGACTCATTAATCACAGATACGCAGTATTTT
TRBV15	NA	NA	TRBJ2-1	CATSRGTGIIDEQFF	TGTGCCACCAGCAGAGGAACAGGGATCATCGATGAGCAGTTCTTC
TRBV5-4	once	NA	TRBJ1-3	CASSLAGDSGNTIYF	TGTGCCAGCAGCTTGGCAGGGGACTCTGGAAACACCATATATTTT
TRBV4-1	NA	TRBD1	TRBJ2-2	CASTHLEGAISGELFF	TGCGCCAGCACCCATCTTGAGGGGGCAATATCCGGGGAGCTGTTTTTT
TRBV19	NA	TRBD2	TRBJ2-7	CASSGDYSEQYF	TGTGCCAGTAGCGGGGACTATTCCGAGCAGTACTTC
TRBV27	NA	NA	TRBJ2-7	CASSLRSGVVTYEQYF	TGTGCCAGCAGTTTGCGGTCAGGGGTAGTGACCTACGAGCAGTACTTC
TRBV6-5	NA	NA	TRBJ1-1	CASSYITGMNTEAFF	TGTGCCAGCAGTTACATAACAGGGATGAACACTGAAGCTTTCTTT
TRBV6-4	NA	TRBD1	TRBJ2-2	CASSRDRGTGELFF	TGTGCCAGCAGCCGGGACAGGGGAACCGGGGAGCTGTTTTTT
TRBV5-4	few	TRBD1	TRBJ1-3	CASSLGQGMSGNTIYF	TGTGCCAGCAGCTTGGGACAGGGAATGTCTGGAAACACCATATATTTT
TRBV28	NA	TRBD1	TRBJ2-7	CASSFPGGYEQYF	TGTGCCAGCAGTTTTCCAGGGGGCTACGAGCAGTACTTC
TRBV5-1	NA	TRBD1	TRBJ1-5	CASSLGTGGHQPQHF	TGCGCCAGCAGCCTGGGGACAGGAGGACATCAGCCCCAGCATTTT
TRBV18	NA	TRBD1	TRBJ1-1	CASSPQQGPNTEAFF	TGTGCCAGCTCACCACAACAGGGGCCCAACACTGAAGCTTTCTTT
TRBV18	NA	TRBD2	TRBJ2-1	CASSPPLAGVGYNEQFF	TGTGCCAGCTCACCACCTCTAGCGGGAGTAGGCTACAATGAGCAGTTCTTC
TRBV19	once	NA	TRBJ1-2	CASSIAGGYGYTF	TGTGCCAGTAGTATCGCGGGAGGGTATGGCTACACCTTC
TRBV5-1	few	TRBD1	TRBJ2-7	CASSYRTGDHEQYF	TGCGCCAGCAGCTACCGGACAGGGGATCACGAGCAGTACTTC
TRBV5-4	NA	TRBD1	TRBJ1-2	CASSLENRGYGYTF	TGTGCCAGCAGCTTGGAGAACAGGGGCTATGGCTACACCTTC
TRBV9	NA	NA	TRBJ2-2	CASSVSAPGELFF	TGTGCCAGCAGCGTGAGTGCCCCCGGGGAGCTGTTTTTT
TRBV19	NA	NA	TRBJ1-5	CASSDTSNQPQHF	TGTGCCAGTAGCGACACTAGCAATCAGCCCCAGCATTTT
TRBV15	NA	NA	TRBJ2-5	CATSRVGTSQETQYF	TGTGCCACCAGCAGAGTTGGTACTTCCCAAGAGACCCAGTACTTC
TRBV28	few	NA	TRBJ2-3	CASIDRSTDTQYF	TGTGCCAGCATTGACAGGAGCACAGATACGCAGTATTTT
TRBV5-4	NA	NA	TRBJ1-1	CASSFPTGNTEAFF	TGTGCCAGCAGCTTCCCTACAGGGAACACTGAAGCTTTCTTT
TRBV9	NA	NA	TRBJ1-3	CASSVMEGGTIYF	TGTGCCAGCAGCGTTATGGAGGGAGGAACCATATATTTT
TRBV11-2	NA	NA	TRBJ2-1	CASSLEAGRRDEQFF	TGTGCCAGCAGCTTAGAGGCGGGACGCCGGGATGAGCAGTTCTTC
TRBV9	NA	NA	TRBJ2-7	CASSPRHGSIYEQYF	TGTGCCAGCAGCCCGCGGCACGGCTCCATCTACGAGCAGTACTTC
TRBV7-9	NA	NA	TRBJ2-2	CSSSLDTGELFF	TGTTCCAGCAGCCTCGACACCGGGGAGCTGTTTTTT
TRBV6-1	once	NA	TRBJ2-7	CASSEVWTSYEQYF	TGTGCCAGCAGTGAAGTATGGACATCCTACGAGCAGTACTTC
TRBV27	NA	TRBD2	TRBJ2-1	CASNQLAGSNNEQFF	TGTGCCAGCAACCAACTAGCGGGATCGAACAATGAGCAGTTCTTC
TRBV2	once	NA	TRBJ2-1	CASTDGGSYNEQFF	TGTGCCAGCACGGACGGGGGCTCCTACAATGAGCAGTTCTTC
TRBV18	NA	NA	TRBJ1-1	CASSPDIRYTEAFF	TGTGCCAGCTCACCGGACATTCGATACACTGAAGCTTTCTTT
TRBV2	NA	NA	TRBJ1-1	CASRAGGNLNTEAFF	TGTGCCAGCAGGGCAGGCGGGAACTTGAACACTGAAGCTTTCTTT
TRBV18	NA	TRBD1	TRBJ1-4	CASSPFDTAGGEEKLFF	TGTGCCAGCTCACCATTCGATACGGCAGGGGGTGAGGAAAAACTGTTTTTT